This TCR beta chain was retrieved from a study of blood T cell repertoires in COVID-19. Study-level background: Acute-phase and convalescent COVID-19 samples originated in the United States, Italy and Spain. PBMCs, B-cell-depleted T cells, or T cells were the source of the cDNA or gDNA that made up the material.

This clone was observed a few times. Original analysis: Estimation of nucleated cell counts relied on the amplification of reference gene primers. Libraries were prepared by immunoSEQ multiplex PCR; TCRdb keeps only in-frame clonotypes and omits some of them. Clone size and V and J calls were adopted from that table, with D and trimming inferred from the DNA. The table lists about 310,000 clones, roughly 84% of them singletons. This TCR was sampled from a man aged 45-65 years with active or convalescent COVID-19. Sequencing used peripheral blood.

The CDR3 region has the DNA TGCAGCGTTGCGTCTAGCGGCGGCGAGCAGTACTTC. Its protein product is CSVASSGGEQYF. V and J are TRBV29-1 and TRBJ2-7; 7 nucleotides line up with TRBD2. This CDR3 has 12 amino acids. J gave up 6 bases and V 4 bases, and 6 bases lay outside the gene matches. The germline V gene has CDR1 SQVTM and CDR2 ANQGSEA.